Included here is one T cell receptor beta chain sequence, with context. Its antigen is unknown. The protocol was immunoSEQ multiplex PCR, while the TCRdb copy is restricted to in-frame clones and leaves out a portion. The data contain roughly 80,000 clones, 65% to 85% of them singletons. These data come from a study of T cell responses to AZD1222 COVID-19 vaccine. Points from the study as a whole: Within unmutated variant regions lay the reported targets of nearly half of spike-specific TCRs. Seropositive at baseline were only a handful of AZD1222 recipients. Clonal diversity was possibly underestimated, and white British individuals and females predominated among donors.

The clonotype originates from an adult in good health. The source was peripheral blood, collected on day 0 of AZD1222 vaccination.

For the CDR3, the DNA is TGTGCCAGCCGCCCGACAGGGGGGGCCTACAATGAGCAGTTCTTC. Translating gives CASRPTGGAYNEQFF. The V gene is TRBV7-3, the J gene TRBJ2-1, with TRBD1 identical over 9 bases. V lost 8 bases to trimming and J lost 2 bases; unmatched junction nucleotides: 7. Germline V lookup: CDR1 SGHTA, CDR2 FQGTGA. The CDR3 sequence is 15 residues long.